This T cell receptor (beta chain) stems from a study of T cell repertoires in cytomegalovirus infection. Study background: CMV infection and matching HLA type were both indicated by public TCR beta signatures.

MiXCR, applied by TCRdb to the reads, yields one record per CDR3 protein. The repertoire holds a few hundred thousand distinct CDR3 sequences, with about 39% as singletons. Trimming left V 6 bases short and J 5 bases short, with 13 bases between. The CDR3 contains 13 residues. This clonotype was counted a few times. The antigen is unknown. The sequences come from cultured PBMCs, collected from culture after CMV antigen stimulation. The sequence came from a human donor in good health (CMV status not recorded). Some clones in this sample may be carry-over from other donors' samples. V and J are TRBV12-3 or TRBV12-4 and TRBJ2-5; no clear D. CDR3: CASSPFRRETQYF. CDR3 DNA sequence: TGTGCCAGCAGCCCCTTCCGCCGGGAGACCCAGTACTTC.